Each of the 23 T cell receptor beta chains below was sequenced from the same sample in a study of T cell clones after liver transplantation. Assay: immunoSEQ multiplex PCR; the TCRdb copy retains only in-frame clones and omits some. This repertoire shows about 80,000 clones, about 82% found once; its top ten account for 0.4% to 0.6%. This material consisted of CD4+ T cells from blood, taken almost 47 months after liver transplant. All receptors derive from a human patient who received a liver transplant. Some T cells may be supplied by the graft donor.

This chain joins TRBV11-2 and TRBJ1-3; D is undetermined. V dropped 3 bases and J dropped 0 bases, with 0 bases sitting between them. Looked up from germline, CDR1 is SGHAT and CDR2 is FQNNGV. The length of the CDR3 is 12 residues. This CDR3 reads CASSFSGNTIYF. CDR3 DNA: TGTGCCAGCAGCTTCTCTGGAAACACCATATATTTT.

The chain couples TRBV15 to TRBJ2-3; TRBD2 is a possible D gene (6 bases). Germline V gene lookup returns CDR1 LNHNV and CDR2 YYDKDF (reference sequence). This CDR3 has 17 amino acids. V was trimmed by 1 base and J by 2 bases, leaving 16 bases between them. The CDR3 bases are TGTGCCACCAGCAGAGGAAGGGGTCGGGGGATCACAGATACGCAGTATTTT. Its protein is CATSRGRGRGITDTQYF.

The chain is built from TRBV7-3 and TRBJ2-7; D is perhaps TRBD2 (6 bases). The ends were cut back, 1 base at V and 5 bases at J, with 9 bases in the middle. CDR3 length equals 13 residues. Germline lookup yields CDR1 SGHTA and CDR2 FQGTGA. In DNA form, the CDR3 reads TGTGCCAGCAGCTTAAGTTGGGAGGACGAGCAGTACTTC. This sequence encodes CASSLSWEDEQYF.

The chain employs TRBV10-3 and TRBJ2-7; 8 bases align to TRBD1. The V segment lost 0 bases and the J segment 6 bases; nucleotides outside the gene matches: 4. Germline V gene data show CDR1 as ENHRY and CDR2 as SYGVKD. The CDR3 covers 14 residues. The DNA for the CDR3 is TGTGCCATCAGTGAGTCCGGAACAGGGGGCGAGCAGTACTTC. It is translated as CAISESGTGGEQYF.

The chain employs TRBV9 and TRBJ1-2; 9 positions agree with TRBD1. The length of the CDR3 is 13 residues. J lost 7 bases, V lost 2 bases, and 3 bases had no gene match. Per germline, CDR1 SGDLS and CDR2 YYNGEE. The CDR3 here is CASSVTGGSGYTF. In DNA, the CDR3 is TGTGCCAGCAGCGTTACAGGGGGCTCTGGCTACACCTTC. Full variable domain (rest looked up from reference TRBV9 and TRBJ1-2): DSGVTQTPKHLITATGQRVTLRCSPRSGDLSVYWYQQSLDQGLQFLIQYYNGEERAKGNILERFSAQQFPDLHSELNLSSLELGDSALYFCASSVTGGSGYTFGSGTRLTVV.

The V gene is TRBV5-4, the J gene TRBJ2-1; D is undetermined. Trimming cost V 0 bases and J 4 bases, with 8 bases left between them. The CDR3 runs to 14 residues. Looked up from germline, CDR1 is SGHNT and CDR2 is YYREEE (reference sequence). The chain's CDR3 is CASSLGGEYNEQFF. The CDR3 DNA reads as TGTGCCAGCAGCTTGGGTGGGGAATACAATGAGCAGTTCTTC. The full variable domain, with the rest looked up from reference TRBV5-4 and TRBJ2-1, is ETGVTQSPTHLIKTRGQQVTLRCSSQSGHNTVSWYQQALGQGPQFIFQYYREEENGRGNFPPRFSGLQFPNYSSELNVNALELDDSALYLCASSLGGEYNEQFFGPGTRLTVL.

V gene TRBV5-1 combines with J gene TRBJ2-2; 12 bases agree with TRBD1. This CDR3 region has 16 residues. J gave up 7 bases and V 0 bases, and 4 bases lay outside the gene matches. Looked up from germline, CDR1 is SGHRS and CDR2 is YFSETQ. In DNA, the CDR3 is TGCGCCAGCAGCTTGGCGGGACAGGGGGCCGTCGGGGAGCTGTTTTTT. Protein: CASSLAGQGAVGELFF.

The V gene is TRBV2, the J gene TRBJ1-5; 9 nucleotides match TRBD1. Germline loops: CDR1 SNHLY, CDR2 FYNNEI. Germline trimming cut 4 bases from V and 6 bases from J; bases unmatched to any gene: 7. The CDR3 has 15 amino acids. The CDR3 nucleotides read TGTGCCAGCAGTGTAGGACAGGGGAGGGGTCAGCCCCAGCATTTT. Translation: CASSVGQGRGQPQHF.

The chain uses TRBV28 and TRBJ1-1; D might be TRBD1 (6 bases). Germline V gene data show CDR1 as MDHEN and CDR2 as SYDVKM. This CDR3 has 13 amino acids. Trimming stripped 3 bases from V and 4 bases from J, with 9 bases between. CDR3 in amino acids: CASSFRGGTEAFF. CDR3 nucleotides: TGTGCCAGCAGTTTCAGGGGTGGCACTGAAGCTTTCTTT.

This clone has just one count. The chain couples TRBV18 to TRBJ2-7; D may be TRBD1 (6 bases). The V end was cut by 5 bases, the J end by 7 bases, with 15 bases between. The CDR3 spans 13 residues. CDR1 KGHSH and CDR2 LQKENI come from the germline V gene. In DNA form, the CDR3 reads TGTGCCAGCTCAACCCGGGACACCCTGGAGCAGTACTTC. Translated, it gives CASSTRDTLEQYF.

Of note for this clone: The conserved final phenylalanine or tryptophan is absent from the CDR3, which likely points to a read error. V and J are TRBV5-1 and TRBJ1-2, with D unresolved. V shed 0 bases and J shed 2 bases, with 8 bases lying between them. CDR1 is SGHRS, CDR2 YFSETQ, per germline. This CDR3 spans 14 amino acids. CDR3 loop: CASSLGRGNYGYTL. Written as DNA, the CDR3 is TGCGCCAGCAGCTTGGGGCGGGGAAACTATGGCTACACCCTC.

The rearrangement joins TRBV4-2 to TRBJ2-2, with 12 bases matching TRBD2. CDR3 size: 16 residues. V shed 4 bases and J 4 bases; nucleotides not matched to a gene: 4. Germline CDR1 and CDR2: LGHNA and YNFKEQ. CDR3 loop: CASSLGLAGITGELFF. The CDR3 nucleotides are TGTGCCAGCAGCCTAGGACTAGCGGGAATCACCGGGGAGCTGTTTTTT.

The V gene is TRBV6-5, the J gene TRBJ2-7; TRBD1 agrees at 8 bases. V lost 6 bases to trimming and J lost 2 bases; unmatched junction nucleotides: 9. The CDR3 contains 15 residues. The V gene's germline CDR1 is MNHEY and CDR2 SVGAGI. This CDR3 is CASRPYPTGAYEQYF. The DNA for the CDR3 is TGTGCCAGCAGACCTTACCCGACAGGGGCCTACGAGCAGTACTTC.

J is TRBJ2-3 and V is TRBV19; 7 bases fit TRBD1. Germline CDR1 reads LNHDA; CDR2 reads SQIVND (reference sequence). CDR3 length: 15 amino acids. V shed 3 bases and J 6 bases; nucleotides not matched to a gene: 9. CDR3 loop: CASSIGHLQGDTQYF. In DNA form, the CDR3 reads TGTGCCAGTAGTATCGGGCATTTACAGGGGGATACGCAGTATTTT.

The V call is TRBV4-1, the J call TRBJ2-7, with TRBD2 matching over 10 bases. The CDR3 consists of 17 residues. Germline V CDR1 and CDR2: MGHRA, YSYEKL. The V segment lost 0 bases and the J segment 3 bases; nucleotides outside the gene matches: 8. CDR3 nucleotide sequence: TGCGCCAGCAGCCAAGAAACGGGCACTAGCGGGATCTACGAGCAGTACTTC. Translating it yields CASSQETGTSGIYEQYF.

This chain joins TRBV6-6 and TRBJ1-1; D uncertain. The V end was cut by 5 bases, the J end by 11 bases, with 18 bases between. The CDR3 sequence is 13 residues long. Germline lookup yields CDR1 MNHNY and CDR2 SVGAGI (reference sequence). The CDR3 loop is CASSPPQAPVAFF. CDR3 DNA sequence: TGTGCCAGCAGTCCCCCCCAGGCGCCCGTGGCTTTCTTT.

The CDR3: CASSLGSGSTTDTQYF. For the CDR3, the DNA is TGCGCCAGCAGCTTGGGTAGCGGGAGCACCACAGATACGCAGTATTTT. The chain links TRBV5-1 to TRBJ2-3, with TRBD2 matching over 9 bases. This CDR3 region has 16 residues. The ends lost 0 bases at V and 2 bases at J; junction bases unmatched: 4. Germline lookup yields CDR1 SGHRS and CDR2 YFSETQ.

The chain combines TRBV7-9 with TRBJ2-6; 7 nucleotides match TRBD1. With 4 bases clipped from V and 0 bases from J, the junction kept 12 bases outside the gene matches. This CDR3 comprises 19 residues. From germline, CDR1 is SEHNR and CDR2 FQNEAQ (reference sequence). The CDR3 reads CASSSHRGRGSSGANVLTF. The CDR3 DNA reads TGTGCCAGCAGCTCCCACAGGGGTCGGGGAAGCTCTGGGGCCAACGTCCTGACTTTC.

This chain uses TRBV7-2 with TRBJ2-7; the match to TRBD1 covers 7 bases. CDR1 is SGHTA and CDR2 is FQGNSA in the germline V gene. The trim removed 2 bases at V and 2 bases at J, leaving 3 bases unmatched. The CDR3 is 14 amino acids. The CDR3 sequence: CASSLSGQAYEQYF. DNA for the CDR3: TGTGCCAGCAGCTTAAGCGGACAGGCCTACGAGCAGTACTTC.

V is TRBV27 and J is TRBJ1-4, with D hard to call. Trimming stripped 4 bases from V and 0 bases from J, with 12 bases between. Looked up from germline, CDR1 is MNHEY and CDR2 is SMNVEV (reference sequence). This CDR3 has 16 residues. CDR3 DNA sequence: TGTGCCAGCAGTTCATACCCGCCCGCAACTAATGAAAAACTGTTTTTT. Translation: CASSSYPPATNEKLFF.

The CDR3 is CASSFQETQYF. Written as DNA, the CDR3 is TGCGCCAGCAGCTTCCAAGAGACCCAGTACTTC. V is TRBV5-1 and J is TRBJ2-5; D is uncertain. Trimming stripped 2 bases from V and 1 base from J, with 0 bases between. The CDR3 totals 11 residues. Germline V CDR1 and CDR2: SGHRS, YFSETQ.

The chain's CDR3 is CASRADSVAYEQYF. The CDR3, as DNA: TGTGCCAGCAGGGCCGACTCCGTAGCCTACGAGCAGTACTTC. This chain joins TRBV2 and TRBJ2-7, with unresolved D. Germline V gene lookup returns CDR1 SNHLY and CDR2 FYNNEI. The length of the CDR3 is 14 residues. V dropped 6 bases and J dropped 2 bases, with 14 bases sitting between them.

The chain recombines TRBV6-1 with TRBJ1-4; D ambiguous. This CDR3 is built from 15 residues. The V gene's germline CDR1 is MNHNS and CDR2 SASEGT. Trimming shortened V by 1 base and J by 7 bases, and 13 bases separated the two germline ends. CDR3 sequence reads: CASSEGGDVGEKLFF. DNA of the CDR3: TGTGCCAGCAGTGAAGGAGGTGATGTAGGTGAAAAACTGTTTTTT.